The rows below give T cell receptor beta chains drawn from one sample of a study of blood T cell repertoires in COVID-19. Profiled with immunoSEQ multiplex PCR; TCRdb holds only in-frame clones, not every one. The sample carries 250,000 to 300,000 clones, about 80% recorded once. What was sequenced was peripheral blood. These receptors came from a woman older than 75 with acute or convalescent COVID-19. CDR3s include the opening cysteine and the closing phenylalanine or tryptophan. Fields, in order: V gene, D gene, clone size, J gene, CDR3 DNA, CDR3 protein. A D gene is named only where the DNA matches it firmly. A clone size is listed for some rows: how often the clone was seen (once, few, many), or a class if it is expanded.

TRBV6-5,-,-,TRBJ1-2,TGTGCCAGCAGTTCTCCCGGGACATCCAACTATGGCTACACCTTC,CASSSPGTSNYGYTF
TRBV12-3/TRBV12-4,-,once,TRBJ2-5,TGTGCCAGCAAATTACAAGAGACCCAGTACTTC,CASKLQETQYF
TRBV6-5,-,-,TRBJ2-7,TGTGCCAGCGCCCCCACAGGGATCGAGCAGTACTTC,CASAPTGIEQYF
TRBV20-1,-,once,TRBJ1-4,TGCAGTGCTAGTTTCGGGGATTTTAATGAAAAACTGTTTTTT,CSASFGDFNEKLFF
TRBV18,-,few,TRBJ2-4,TGTGCCAGCTCACCACAGGGAGACATTCAGTACTTC,CASSPQGDIQYF
TRBV5-4,-,-,TRBJ2-1,TGTGCCAGCAGGGACGGGAGCTCCTACAATGAGCAGTTCTTC,CASRDGSSYNEQFF
TRBV5-1,TRBD1,-,TRBJ1-1,TGCGCCAGCAGCTATAGGACAGGTCTCGGGAACACTGAAGCTTTCTTT,CASSYRTGLGNTEAFF
TRBV9,-,-,TRBJ2-1,TGTGCCAGCAGCGTAGGAGACAATGAGCAGTTCTTC,CASSVGDNEQFF
TRBV10-3,TRBD2,-,TRBJ2-1,TGTGCCATCAGTGAGTCGGGTGGTAGCGGGGGACGCAATGAGCAGTTCTTC,CAISESGGSGGRNEQFF
TRBV3-1/TRBV3-2,-,few,TRBJ1-2,TGTGCCAGCAGCCAAGGGGCAGGGGCAAGCTATGGCTACACCTTC,CASSQGAGASYGYTF
TRBV5-1,-,-,TRBJ2-3,TGCGCCAGCAGAAGTCAACCGGGACTCGGCACAGATACGCAGTATTTT,CASRSQPGLGTDTQYF
TRBV9,TRBD2,-,TRBJ2-1,TGTGCCAGCAGCGTAGGTACAGGGTTACCGGGACTAGCGGGAGGTGGTGAGCAGTTCTTC,CASSVGTGLPGLAGGGEQFF
TRBV19,-,-,TRBJ1-5,TGTGCCAGTAGTATAGTTCAGGTCCGCAATCAGCCCCAGCATTTT,CASSIVQVRNQPQHF
TRBV7-2,TRBD1,-,TRBJ1-2,TGTGCCAGCAGCCAGCCGGGACAGGGAAGTGGCTACACCTTC,CASSQPGQGSGYTF
TRBV13,-,-,TRBJ1-2,TGTGCCAGCAGCTCATTTTGGGCATCCCCCCGGGGCTACACCTTC,CASSSFWASPRGYTF
TRBV2,-,few,TRBJ1-1,TGTGCCAGCAGTCTTCAGTCCAACACTGAAGCTTTCTTT,CASSLQSNTEAFF
TRBV19,-,-,TRBJ2-7,TGTGCCAGTAGTAATATTAACTCCTACGAGCAGTACTTC,CASSNINSYEQYF
TRBV5-4,-,-,TRBJ2-2,TGTGCCAGCAGCTTGTCCAGGAACACCGGGGAGCTGTTTTTT,CASSLSRNTGELFF
TRBV4-3,TRBD1,-,TRBJ1-2,TGCGCCAGCAGCCAATCCCTCGAGACAGGGGCAGGGTATGGCTACACCTTC,CASSQSLETGAGYGYTF
TRBV5-6,-,-,TRBJ1-2,TGTGCCAGCAGCAGGGGCCCGGACTATGGCTACACCTTC,CASSRGPDYGYTF
TRBV7-6,TRBD1,many,TRBJ2-1,TGTGCCAGCAGTAAGGGACAGGGGGCGCTCAATGAGCAGTTCTTC,CASSKGQGALNEQFF
TRBV6-5,-,-,TRBJ2-2,TGTGCCAGCAGTTACTCGAGGAGGGGTCTCACCGGGGAGCTGTTTTTT,CASSYSRRGLTGELFF
TRBV30,TRBD1,few,TRBJ1-5,TGTGCCTGGTCCAAGGGGGCCGGCAATCAGCCCCAGCATTTT,CAWSKGAGNQPQHF
TRBV2,-,-,TRBJ2-2,TGTGCCAGCAGTGAACAGAACACCGGGGAGCTGTTTTTT,CASSEQNTGELFF
TRBV18,-,-,TRBJ2-3,TGTGCCAGCGGGGGCCAGGGGAATCACGGTACGCAGTATTTT,CASGGQGNHGTQYF
TRBV2,TRBD2,-,TRBJ2-1,TGTGCCAGCAGTGGATTCCGCGGGAGGGCGTGGGATGAGCAGTTCTTC,CASSGFRGRAWDEQFF
TRBV5-4,-,-,TRBJ1-4,TGTGCCAGCAGCTTGGCTCAGCGAGGGATTGAAAAACTGTTTTTT,CASSLAQRGIEKLFF
TRBV20-1,-,-,TRBJ2-1,TGCAGTGCTAGTGAGCAGGGGGACTTGAGGCAGCAGTTCTTC,CSASEQGDLRQQFF
TRBV7-9,-,-,TRBJ1-1,TGTGCCAGCAGCTTTTGGGGCAGTAAGAACACTGAAGCTTTCTTT,CASSFWGSKNTEAFF
TRBV18,-,-,TRBJ1-3,TGTGCCAGCTCACCAAGTGGTAGTACTGGAAACACCATATATTTT,CASSPSGSTGNTIYF
TRBV10-1,-,-,TRBJ1-1,TGCGCCAGCGGCGAGGACTTGAACACTGAAGCTTTCTTT,CASGEDLNTEAFF
TRBV5-5,TRBD1,-,TRBJ1-2,TGTGCCAGCAGCTATACAGGGGAAGCCTATGGCTACACCTTC,CASSYTGEAYGYTF
TRBV7-9,TRBD2,few,TRBJ2-7,TGTGCCAGCAGCTCCCCGGTAGCGGGAGGATCCTACGAGCAGTACTTC,CASSSPVAGGSYEQYF
TRBV9,-,many,TRBJ2-1,TGTGCCAGCACCCCAAGGGCTGCTAGCCTCGATGAGCAGTTCTTC,CASTPRAASLDEQFF
TRBV7-9,-,-,TRBJ1-1,TGTGCCAGCATCCCTGGGAGTCTGAACACTGAAGCTTTCTTT,CASIPGSLNTEAFF
TRBV4-1,-,-,TRBJ2-3,TGCGCCAGCAGCCAAGTGGGACGAGGTCCTAGCGTGACCTGGGGTACGCAGTATTTT,CASSQVGRGPSVTWGTQYF
TRBV6-2/TRBV6-3,-,few,TRBJ2-5,TGTGCCAGCAGTTACTCGGGGGGTCCCGGGTCCCAGTACTTC,CASSYSGGPGSQYF
TRBV6-5,-,-,TRBJ2-3,TGTGCCAGCAGTTCGGGAGATCTGAGGGATGCGCAGTATTTT,CASSSGDLRDAQYF
TRBV5-1,TRBD2,-,TRBJ2-3,TGCGCCAGCAGCCCTAGCGGAAGCACAGATACGCAGTATTTT,CASSPSGSTDTQYF
TRBV10-3,-,-,TRBJ1-2,TGTGCCATCAGTGAACGGGGTCAGGACTATCAGGGCAACTATGGCTACACCTTC,CAISERGQDYQGNYGYTF
TRBV7-2,TRBD1,once,TRBJ1-1,TGTGCCAGCAGCTTATACGGACAGGGGGCGAGTTACACTGAAGCTTTCTTT,CASSLYGQGASYTEAFF
TRBV5-4,-,-,TRBJ1-3,TGTGCCAGCAGCTTGGGAGGCGGGATCTCTGGAAACACCATATATTTT,CASSLGGGISGNTIYF
TRBV3-1/TRBV3-2,TRBD1,-,TRBJ1-2,TGTGCCAGCAGCCAAAAGGAGGGGGCGCTTGGCTACACCTTC,CASSQKEGALGYTF
TRBV5-8,-,-,TRBJ1-2,TGTGCCAGCAGCTTGGTTAGGGGGTATGGCTACACCTTC,CASSLVRGYGYTF
TRBV18,TRBD1,-,TRBJ2-5,TGTGCCAGCTCACCACAGGGGGCGTTGGCAGAGACCCAGTACTTC,CASSPQGALAETQYF
TRBV28,TRBD1,-,TRBJ1-1,TGTGCCAGCAGTTTTTGGCAGGGGGTGGGTGAAGCTTTCTTT,CASSFWQGVGEAFF
TRBV12-3/TRBV12-4,-,once,TRBJ1-5,TGTGCCAGCAGACCCAGGATTCCCGGGCCCCAGCATTTT,CASRPRIPGPQHF
TRBV21-1,-,-,TRBJ1-1,TGTGCCGGCCCCTTCACAGGGATGTCTGAAGCTTTCTTT,CAGPFTGMSEAFF
TRBV6-5,TRBD1,-,TRBJ2-6,TGTGCCAGCAGCCGGGACAGCTCTGGGGCCAACGTCCTGACTTTC,CASSRDSSGANVLTF
TRBV6-5,TRBD1,-,TRBJ1-4,TGTGCCAGCAGCCTGGACAGGGCCCGTGAAAAACTGTTTTTT,CASSLDRAREKLFF
TRBV7-2,TRBD2,-,TRBJ2-6,TGTGCCAGCAGCCCAAGACTAGCCCAAACCTCTGGGGCCAACGTCCTGACTTTC,CASSPRLAQTSGANVLTF
TRBV6-6,-,-,TRBJ1-3,TGTGCCAGCGCCTCCGGGGGATATGGAAACACCATATATTTT,CASASGGYGNTIYF
TRBV6-5,-,-,TRBJ1-1,TGTGCCAGCAGCCTACAGTACATGAACACTGAAGCTTTCTTT,CASSLQYMNTEAFF
TRBV25-1,-,-,TRBJ2-3,TGTGCCAGCAGAATAACAGGGTTAGGCACAGATACGCAGTATTTT,CASRITGLGTDTQYF
TRBV4-1,TRBD1,-,TRBJ2-4,TGCGCCAGCAGCCAAGAAGACAGGGAGAGAAACATTCAGTACTTC,CASSQEDRERNIQYF
TRBV19,-,-,TRBJ1-2,TGTGCCAGTACCCGGGGTACTAACTATGGCTACACCTTC,CASTRGTNYGYTF
TRBV6-5,-,once,TRBJ1-1,TGTGCCAGCGGGAACAGGGTGGGTGACACTGAAGCTTTCTTT,CASGNRVGDTEAFF
TRBV3-1/TRBV3-2,-,few,TRBJ1-1,TGTGCCAGCAGCCAAGATGGGAGGCAGGCTTTCTTT,CASSQDGRQAFF
TRBV7-8,-,once,TRBJ2-1,TGTGCCAGCAGCTTAGCTTCCTCTTTCAATGAGCAGTTCTTC,CASSLASSFNEQFF
TRBV25-1,TRBD1,-,TRBJ1-4,TGTGCCAGCAGTGCCCCTGCAGGGGGGAGTGAAAAACTGTTTTTT,CASSAPAGGSEKLFF